The 8 T cell receptor beta chains below were found in one sample sequenced in a study of T cells after yellow fever vaccination. TCRdb called the 5' RACE reads again in MiXCR, with one record for every CDR3 protein. Among about 350,000 distinct CDR3 sequences listed, 7% to 9% were seen once. The sequences come from PBMCs, collected roughly 47 days after the first yellow fever vaccination. The receptors shown here come from a man younger than 30 who received the YFV17D yellow fever vaccine.

In its sample, this clonotype was seen a few times. The chain links TRBV6-1 to TRBJ1-1; 7 nucleotides line up with TRBD1. In germline, CDR1 is MNHNS, CDR2 SASEGT. This CDR3 spans 15 amino acids. After removal of 3 bases from V and 5 bases from J, the junction contained 9 bases not matched to a gene. CDR3 amino acids: CASSDRTGGETEAFF. DNA of the CDR3: TGTGCCAGCAGTGACCGGACAGGAGGGGAGACTGAAGCTTTCTTT.

J is TRBJ2-1 and V is TRBV20-1, with TRBD2 matching 11 bases. The CDR3 contains 14 residues. Germline CDR1 and CDR2: DFQATT and SNEGSKA (reference sequence). V was clipped by 6 bases and J by 9 bases; unmatched bases: 10. This CDR3 reads CSARHSGGAGEQFF. The CDR3 DNA reads TGCAGTGCCCGACATAGCGGGGGGGCAGGTGAGCAGTTCTTC.

This clonotype was counted many times. The V gene is TRBV20-1, the J gene TRBJ2-1, with 7 bases matching TRBD2. Germline CDR1 DFQATT, CDR2 SNEGSKA (reference sequence). CDR3 length: 12 amino acids. V was pared by 2 bases and J by 8 bases, with 3 bases of the junction left unmatched. The CDR3 is CSARLGGDEQFF. CDR3 DNA: TGCAGTGCTAGACTTGGGGGGGATGAGCAGTTCTTC.

The V call is TRBV10-1, the J call TRBJ1-1; D is unclear. Trimming took off 2 bases at V and 0 bases at J, with 7 bases between the two ends. This CDR3 has 14 amino acids. Germline CDR1 WNHNN, CDR2 SYGVQD (reference sequence). DNA of the CDR3: TGCGCCAGCAGTGAGCCCAGTTTGAACACTGAAGCTTTCTTT. Translation gives CASSEPSLNTEAFF.

This clonotype has more than one count but fewer than ten. The chain carries TRBV4-1 and TRBJ2-5, with 7 bases identical to TRBD2. The CDR3 runs to 16 residues. The V and J ends lost 2 bases and 2 bases, in that order; junction bases with no gene match: 8. Germline V gene lookup returns CDR1 MGHRA and CDR2 YSYEKL. As DNA, the CDR3 is TGCGCCAGCAGCCAATACCAGACTAGCACTCAAGAGACCCAGTACTTC. Amino acids: CASSQYQTSTQETQYF.

This rearrangement joins TRBV7-8 to TRBJ2-5, with TRBD2 matching over 8 bases. Trimming took 4 bases from V and 1 from J; bases not matched to a gene: 5. Germline CDR1 and CDR2: SGHVS and FQNEAQ. This CDR3 spans 15 amino acids. The CDR3 protein is CASSSLTSVQETQYF. The CDR3 DNA is TGTGCCAGCAGCTCATTGACTAGCGTCCAAGAGACCCAGTACTTC.

This clonotype occurred a few times. The chain recombines TRBV20-1 with TRBJ1-2; tentative D call: TRBD1 (6 bases). Germline V gives CDR1 DFQATT, CDR2 SNEGSKA (reference sequence). This CDR3 spans 14 amino acids. V shed 6 bases and J shed 2 bases, with 16 bases lying between them. The CDR3 is CSAPDRFWNYGYTF. The CDR3 nucleotides are TGCAGTGCCCCAGACAGGTTTTGGAACTATGGCTACACCTTC.

This clonotype was observed a few times. The chain joins TRBV7-2 to TRBJ2-3; 10 bases are shared with TRBD2. Germline CDR1 and CDR2: SGHTA and FQGNSA. CDR3 size: 17 residues. V lost 10 bases and J lost 1; bases outside the gene matches: 14. The CDR3 loop is CATLPPSGGLGTDTQYF. The DNA for the CDR3 is TGTGCCACCTTACCCCCTAGCGGGGGATTGGGCACAGATACGCAGTATTTT.